There are many counts of the clone carrying this T cell receptor beta chain. The data derive from a study of metastatic and nonmetastatic thyroid tumors. The overall study: It was across blood and tumor or nodule tissue from malignant and benign thyroid patients that repertoires were compared.

TCRdb reassembled clones from the PCR reads with MiXCR. The sample has approximately 86,000 clones; 12% are singletons. Each patient went into thyroid surgery without having received any treatment. This CDR3 comprises 12 residues. Trimming pared 2 bases from V and 9 bases from J, leaving 5 bases between. The germline V gene has CDR1 SEHNR and CDR2 FQNEAQ (reference sequence). The chain carries TRBV7-9 and TRBJ1-6; no definite D call. Sequencing was carried out using tumor tissue. The clonotype comes from a female donor with papillary thyroid cancer or a benign thyroid nodule (not recorded which). Some clones in this sample may be carry-over from other donors' samples. The CDR3 is CASSLPRSPLHF. CDR3 coding DNA: TGTGCCAGCAGCTTACCGCGTTCACCCCTCCACTTT.